Presented here are 24 T cell receptor beta chains from one specimen sequenced in a study of blood T cell repertoires in COVID-19. Some clones are missing from TCRdb's copy, which holds only in-frame ones; the method was immunoSEQ multiplex PCR. The table includes a few hundred thousand clones, around 84% detected once. Specimen: peripheral blood. These receptors were taken from a man between 35 and 55 years old with acute or convalescent COVID-19.

The rearrangement joins TRBV3-1 (or the pseudogene TRBV3-2) to TRBJ1-5, with a possible D match to TRBD1 (5 bases). This CDR3 has 17 residues. Trimming cost V 0 bases and J 6 bases, with 18 bases left between them. The germline V gene encodes CDR1 LGHDT and CDR2 YNNKEL (reference sequence). Written as DNA, the CDR3 is TGTGCCAGCAGCCAAGATAGGGGCCAGGGTTGGGTTCAGCCCCAGCATTTT. This gives the protein CASSQDRGQGWVQPQHF.

This clone was detected a few times. This sequence joins TRBV25-1 and TRBJ2-6; 7 bases are a match to TRBD1. The CDR3 is 18 amino acids. Unmatched junction bases numbered 9, after V lost 3 bases and J lost 1 base. Germline lookup yields CDR1 MGHDK and CDR2 SYGVNS. Here the CDR3 DNA reads TGTGCCAGCAGTGACCCACAGGGGAGAGGATCTGGGGCCAACGTCCTGACTTTC. This sequence encodes CASSDPQGRGSGANVLTF.

The V gene is TRBV5-1, the J gene TRBJ1-1; D might be TRBD1 (6 bases). CDR3 length: 13 residues. Trimming stripped 7 bases from V and 10 bases from J, with 20 bases between. CDR1 SGHRS and CDR2 YFSETQ come from the germline V gene. DNA of the CDR3: TGCGCCAGCCGTTGGGGACAACAGGCAGCAGCTTTCTTT. This translates into CASRWGQQAAAFF.

The CDR3 bases are TGTGCCAGCAGTTACTCGAGGGGGTGGGAGCAGTACTTC. Protein product: CASSYSRGWEQYF. The chain uses TRBV6-5 and TRBJ2-7; D possibly corresponds to TRBD1 (6 bases). The length of the CDR3 is 13 residues. Germline V gene lookup returns CDR1 MNHEY and CDR2 SVGAGI. V was shortened by 0 bases and J by 7 bases, with 10 bases between the two germline ends.

The V and J genes are TRBV5-4 and TRBJ2-3, with TRBD2 identical over 13 bases. Losses at the gene ends were 4 bases for V and 1 base for J; bases not matched to a gene: 12. CDR3 length: 19 residues. Per germline, CDR1 SGHNT and CDR2 YYREEE (reference sequence). The CDR3 spells CASSRAPTSGGAGTDTQYF. The CDR3, as DNA: TGTGCCAGCAGCCGAGCCCCCACTAGCGGGGGGGCCGGCACAGATACGCAGTATTTT.

The sample holds one count of this clone. V and J are TRBV27 and TRBJ1-2; TRBD1 matches 7 bases. Losses at the gene ends were 5 bases for V and 1 base for J; bases not matched to a gene: 4. Germline CDR1 reads MNHEY; CDR2 reads SMNVEV (reference sequence). The CDR3 loop spans 14 amino acids. The CDR3 DNA sequence: TGTGCCAGCAGTCCCGGGGACAGTAACTATGGCTACACCTTC. Amino acids: CASSPGDSNYGYTF.

The sample holds one count of this clone. This rearrangement joins TRBV25-1 to TRBJ1-1; maybe TRBD1 (6 bases). Germline loops: CDR1 MGHDK, CDR2 SYGVNS. The length of the CDR3 is 15 residues. Deletions cut 4 bases from V and 1 base from J, with 13 bases between. For the CDR3, the DNA is TGTGCCAGCAGTGGATTATCGACAGGGAACACTGAAGCTTTCTTT. Translating gives CASSGLSTGNTEAFF.

This clone was recorded many times. The chain combines TRBV6-5 with TRBJ1-4; possible D gene TRBD1, 5 bases. Germline V gene lookup returns CDR1 MNHEY and CDR2 SVGAGI. V gave up 6 bases and J gave up 3 bases, with 11 bases separating them. This CDR3 is 14 amino acids long. The CDR3 DNA is TGTGCCAGCAGCGACAGATGGTCTAATGAAAAACTGTTTTTT. Translating gives CASSDRWSNEKLFF.

The J gene is TRBJ2-7, the V gene TRBV2; 7 bases are shared with TRBD1. Germline V lookup: CDR1 SNHLY, CDR2 FYNNEI. V lost 2 bases to trimming and J lost 1 base; unmatched junction nucleotides: 2. The CDR3 is 14 amino acids. CDR3 nucleotide sequence: TGTGCCAGCAGTGAACAGGGGGTGTCCTACGAGCAGTACTTC. It codes for CASSEQGVSYEQYF.

CDR3 protein: CASRRQGGTEAFF. CDR3 bases: TGTGCCAGCAGACGACAGGGTGGCACTGAAGCTTTCTTT. The chain couples TRBV3-1 (or the pseudogene TRBV3-2) to TRBJ1-1; 7 positions agree with TRBD1. Per the germline V gene, CDR1 is LGHDT and CDR2 is YNNKEL (reference sequence). This CDR3 is built from 13 residues. Trimming removed 6 bases from V and 4 bases from J; junction bases left unmatched: 5.

This chain connects TRBV30 to TRBJ2-3; D unresolved. Trimming stripped 5 bases from V and 2 bases from J, with 8 bases between. The CDR3 runs 12 residues. Germline CDR1 and CDR2: GTSNPN and SVGIG (reference sequence). As DNA, the CDR3 is TGTGCCTGGGGCAGTTCCACAGATACGCAGTATTTT. Translating it yields CAWGSSTDTQYF.

The V call is TRBV6-5, the J call TRBJ1-5, with D tentatively TRBD1 (5 bases). This CDR3 contains 15 residues. The V end was cut by 6 bases, the J end by 0 bases, with 12 bases between. Per the germline V gene, CDR1 is MNHEY and CDR2 is SVGAGI. The CDR3: CASSRGGNSNQPQHF. The CDR3 bases are TGTGCCAGCAGCCGGGGCGGGAATAGCAATCAGCCCCAGCATTTT.

The chain's CDR3 is CASSQEGVRRGGPSTDTQYF. CDR3 DNA sequence: TGCGCCAGCAGCCAAGAAGGGGTTAGGCGTGGAGGGCCTAGCACAGATACGCAGTATTTT. This chain connects TRBV4-1 to TRBJ2-3; D perhaps matches TRBD2 (6 bases). This CDR3 spans 20 amino acids. V shed 0 bases and J shed 0 bases, with 22 bases lying between them. The germline gives CDR1 MGHRA, CDR2 YSYEKL.

The J gene is TRBJ2-5, the V gene TRBV7-3, with 9 bases fitting TRBD2. CDR3 size: 17 residues. Germline CDR1 is SGHTA and CDR2 is FQGTGA. The trim removed 1 base at V and 9 bases at J, leaving 15 bases unmatched. In nucleotides, the CDR3 is TGTGCCAGCAGCTTAAGGCAAGTAGCGGGGGCGCCAGTGTCCCAGTACTTC. It yields the protein CASSLRQVAGAPVSQYF. The full variable domain, its missing parts supplied by reference TRBV7-3 and TRBJ2-5, is GAGVSQTPSNKVTEKGKYVELRCDPISGHTALYWYRQSLGQGPEFLIYFQGTGAADDSGLPNDRFFAVRPEGSVSTLKIQRTERGDSAVYLCASSLRQVAGAPVSQYFGPGTRLLVL.

This rearrangement joins TRBV12-3 or TRBV12-4 to TRBJ2-2, with D unclear. The CDR3 is 12 amino acids. The ends were cut back, 6 bases at V and 9 bases at J, with 11 bases in the middle. The CDR3 DNA reads TGTGCCAGCAGCACCGGTGCCTGGGAGCTGTTTTTT. Translated, it gives CASSTGAWELFF.

For this clone: The junction departs from the called germline gene at one end, perhaps through a read error. The V gene is TRBV29-1, the J gene TRBJ1-2; D not certain. Germline assignment: CDR1 SQVTM and CDR2 ANQGSEA. The CDR3 spans 9 residues. The CDR3 loop is CSVGGFGPF. The CDR3 region has the DNA TGCAGCGTTGGAGGTTTCGGTCCCTTC.

The DNA for the CDR3 is TGTGCCAGCAGCTTATTTGGCGGGGGAGGTGGAGATACGCAGTATTTT. Protein product: CASSLFGGGGGDTQYF. This sequence joins TRBV11-3 and TRBJ2-3; TRBD2 matches 7 bases. The junction had 10 bases not matched to a gene; V was cut back by 2 bases and J by 5 bases. CDR1 SGHNT and CDR2 YENEEA come from the germline V gene. The CDR3 spans 16 residues.

The chain employs TRBV6-1 and TRBJ2-2; no reliable D call. Trimming stripped 0 bases from V and 1 base from J, with 6 bases between. Germline CDR1 MNHNS, CDR2 SASEGT. The CDR3 runs 15 residues. CDR3 loop: CASSEASKNTGELFF. In DNA, the CDR3 is TGTGCCAGCAGTGAAGCGAGCAAGAACACCGGGGAGCTGTTTTTT.

This clone was observed a single time. V gene TRBV19 combines with J gene TRBJ2-6; 7 bases are shared with TRBD2. Germline V gene data show CDR1 as LNHDA and CDR2 as SQIVND (reference sequence). CDR3 length: 19 amino acids. Trimming cost V 6 bases and J 0 bases; bases outside gene matches: 14. CDR3 sequence (DNA): TGTGCCAGTAGCCCAACGCGGCAGGGAGGGCTCTCTGGGGCCAACGTCCTGACTTTC. This translates into CASSPTRQGGLSGANVLTF.

This clone was seen once. The CDR3 protein is CASSLGTGSGNEQFF. As DNA, the CDR3 is TGTGCCAGCAGCTTAGGGACAGGGTCCGGCAATGAGCAGTTCTTC. The V call is TRBV11-3, the J call TRBJ2-1; 8 bases fit TRBD1. There are 15 residues in the CDR3. With V trimmed by 1 base and J by 6 bases, 5 bases remained unmatched. The germline CDR1 and CDR2 sequences are SGHNT and YENEEA.

The chain links TRBV16 to TRBJ1-2; D perhaps matches TRBD1 (5 bases). This CDR3 is built from 13 residues. V lost 4 bases, J lost 6 bases, and 12 bases lay in between. Germline V gene data show CDR1 as KGHSY and CDR2 as FQNENV. As DNA, the CDR3 is TGTGCCAGCAGCCGCTCCGACAGACATGGCTACACCTTC. Protein sequence: CASSRSDRHGYTF.

The chain is built from TRBV2 and TRBJ2-1; D remains unclear. V gave up 2 bases and J gave up 6 bases, with 11 bases separating them. The length of the CDR3 is 14 residues. CDR1 and CDR2 from the germline V gene are SNHLY and FYNNEI. The DNA for the CDR3 is TGTGCCAGCAGTGAACATAGAACCGTCAATGAGCAGTTCTTC. Amino acid sequence: CASSEHRTVNEQFF.

This clone was found once. The rearrangement links TRBV2 to TRBJ2-4; D gene unclear. The length of the CDR3 is 11 residues. The V gene lost 2 bases and the J gene lost 8 bases, with 4 bases spanning the gap. CDR1 and CDR2 (germline): SNHLY, FYNNEI. CDR3 loop: CASSERDIQYF. For the CDR3, the DNA is TGTGCCAGCAGTGAACGGGACATTCAGTACTTC.

A word on this clone: Other DNA sequences in the same sample also yield this CDR3. CDR3: CASREGGLNTEAFF. The CDR3 DNA sequence: TGTGCCAGTAGGGAGGGAGGTTTAAACACTGAAGCTTTCTTT. The genes are TRBV19 and TRBJ1-1, with D unclear. Germline lookup yields CDR1 LNHDA and CDR2 SQIVND (reference sequence). Trimming stripped 6 bases from V and 2 bases from J, with 13 bases between. This CDR3 has 14 residues.